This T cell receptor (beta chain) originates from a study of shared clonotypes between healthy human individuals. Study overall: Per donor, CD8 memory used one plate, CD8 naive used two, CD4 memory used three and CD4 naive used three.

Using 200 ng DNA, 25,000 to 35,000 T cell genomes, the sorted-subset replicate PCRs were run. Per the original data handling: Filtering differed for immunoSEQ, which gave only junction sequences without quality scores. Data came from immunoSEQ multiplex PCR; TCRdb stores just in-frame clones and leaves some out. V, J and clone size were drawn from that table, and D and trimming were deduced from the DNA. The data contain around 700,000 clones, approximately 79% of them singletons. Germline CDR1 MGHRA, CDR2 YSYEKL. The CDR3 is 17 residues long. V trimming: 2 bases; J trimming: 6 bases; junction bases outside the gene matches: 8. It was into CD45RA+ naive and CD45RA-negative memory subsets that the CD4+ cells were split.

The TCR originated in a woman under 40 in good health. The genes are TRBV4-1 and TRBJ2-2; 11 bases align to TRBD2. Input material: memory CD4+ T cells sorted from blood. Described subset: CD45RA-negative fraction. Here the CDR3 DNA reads TGCGCCAGCAGCCAATCCTTAGCGGGAGGGCCGGCCGGGGAGCTGTTTTTT. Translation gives CASSQSLAGGPAGELFF.